This entry features one TCR beta chain sequence. Its binding antigen is unknown. There are no base qualities to consult, and no much larger clone falls within one base. This specimen comes from a study of blood T cell repertoires in COVID-19 (dated by TCRdb to 2020 to 2021). Regarding the study in general: Samples covering the acute and convalescent phases of COVID-19 were provided by collaborators in the United States, Italy and Spain. The prospective study material was composed of cDNA or gDNA derived from T cells, B-cell-depleted T cells, or PBMCs. Deeply sampled blood TCRbeta repertoires from subjects exposed to, actively infected with, or recovered from COVID-19 were included in the dataset. The repertoires were released in a freely available public database meant as a resource for research on the immune response to SARS-CoV-2. The samples were drawn from two sources: the first 160 participants of the ongoing ImmuneRACE study, and 950 to 1,500 subjects contributed by 6 global collaborators. A de-identified subject ID, COVID-19 status, age in years and sex were almost always included in the sample metadata. Where HLA class I and class II types were available, the types were taken from metadata supplied by the sample provider, not from assay-based typing. The study at large found these results: How much clinical and demographic metadata was included differed by source and by participant, and the metadata was provided uncurated.

In the prospective study, participants were roughly 18 to 90 years old, resided in 20 to 30 geographic areas of the United States, and were enrolled through a virtual design. In the prospective study, cohorts were assigned on the basis of participant-reported clinical history obtained from a screening survey and a study questionnaire. For ImmuneRACE Cohort 3, a participant was defined as recovered based on two consecutive negative NP/OP PCR tests, clearance by a healthcare professional, or resolution of symptoms. In the prospective study, whole blood, serum and a nasopharyngeal or oropharyngeal swab were collected from each participant by mobile phlebotomists. Over an approximately 2-month period, participants in the prospective study had the option of providing additional blood draws and questionnaires. Before DNA extraction, blood samples from the prospective study were shipped at room temperature or frozen.

The junction shows trimming of 0 bases on V and 6 bases on J, plus 14 bases between the germline ends. The CDR3 measures 16 amino acids from cysteine to phenylalanine. Just CDR3 DNA is preserved here, 48 bases in frame from base 1. From the germline V gene (reference sequence), CDR1 is LGHDT and CDR2 is YNNKEL. TCRbeta CDR3 regions were amplified from genomic DNA using the immunoSEQ Assay, a bias-controlled multiplex PCR. For the original study's pipeline: Nucleated cell counts per sample were estimated from amplification of reference gene primers within the assay. Sequence reads were collapsed and filtered to measure the absolute abundance of every unique TCRbeta CDR3 rearrangement. For each sample, productive Simpson clonality was calculated as the square root of Simpson's diversity index over productive rearrangements. This is the immuneACCESS table as TCRdb keeps it, with only in-frame sequences that have V and J called. A part of the clones is gone; compared with another copy, unresolved V genes explain less than half, and the rest is unexplained. Clone size and V and J calls were adopted from that table, with D and trimming inferred from the DNA. In all, the sample holds fewer than 450,000 clones, and less than 95% of those were seen once. The leading ten clones occupy 0.55% to 0.75% of the sample.

Material for sequencing was PBMCs or T cells enriched from blood (not recorded which). The rearranged segments are TRBV3-1 (or the pseudogene TRBV3-2) and TRBJ2-2; the D segment could be TRBD1, given 5 matching bases. The origin of this receptor is a man between 18 and 35 years old who had recovered from COVID-19. The CDR3 is CASSQESGLFSGELFF. The DNA sequence is given as TGTGCCAGCAGCCAAGAGTCAGGGCTTTTTTCCGGGGAGCTGTTTTTT.